The present T cell receptor beta chain was sequenced within a study of CD4+ T cells in melanoma. Sequencing was performed with immunoSEQ multiplex PCR; in TCRdb, only in-frame clones are kept and a portion is missing. This table holds just over 14,000 clones, under 80% found once. There are 15 residues in the CDR3. Germline V gene lookup returns CDR1 MGHDK and CDR2 SYGVNS. The V and J ends lost 1 base and 8 bases, in that order; junction bases with no gene match: 10. The chain combines TRBV25-1 with TRBJ1-2, with TRBD1 matching 7 bases. The TCR originated in a human donor with melanoma. What was sequenced was cells from a culture (not recorded whether cultured in vitro). CDR3 in amino acids: CASSESLQGSRGYTF. The CDR3, as DNA: TGTGCCAGCAGTGAATCCCTACAGGGGTCGAGGGGCTACACCTTC.